The present entry profiles one TCR beta chain with its context. The CDR3 totals 14 residues. The germline V gene has CDR1 SEHNR and CDR2 FQNEAQ (reference sequence). V lost 5 bases, J lost 4 bases, and 4 bases stayed unmatched. These data belong to a study of blood T cell repertoires in COVID-19. On the study more broadly: The samples span acute and convalescent COVID-19 from the United States, Italy and Spain. Sources were T cells, B-cell-depleted T cells, or PBMCs; the material itself was cDNA or gDNA.

Methods used by the authors: Using reference gene primer amplification, nucleated cell counts were estimated. Measured with immunoSEQ multiplex PCR; TCRdb has only the in-frame clones, and not every one. V and J calls and clone size are copied from that table; D and trimming were computed from the DNA. Among approximately 230,000 clones, roughly 88% were seen once, and the ten largest hold over 1.1%. This sequence originates from an elderly man with acute or convalescent COVID-19. The sequencing sample was made of peripheral blood. The chain links TRBV7-9 to TRBJ2-5; 10 bases are a match to TRBD1. The CDR3, as DNA: TGTGCCAGCAGCCGGACAGGGGGTATAGAGACCCAGTACTTC. This translates into CASSRTGGIETQYF.